One and the same sample provided the 3 T cell receptor beta chains below, sequenced in a study of neurological immune-mediated disorders (dated by TCRdb to about 2019). Reading the label with the study, this specimen's time point is: longitudinal time-point 3. Libraries were prepared through 5' RACE. The reads were generated on an Illumina HiSeq 2500. TCRdb cleaned the public reads at Q25 with fastp, built clones with MiXCR and kept in-frame beta chains. Identical CDR3 protein sequences are pooled into one entry, listed with their most common genes and DNA. Counted in this sample were 84,000 or so distinct CDR3 sequences; 4.3% of them appeared once. 5.7% of the sample lies in the top ten. The sample consisted of PBMCs. The receptors here all came from a woman aged 60-75 years with multiple sclerosis.

This clonotype was seen ten or more times. This chain joins TRBV5-6 and TRBJ1-5; D unclear. CDR1 is SGHDT, CDR2 YYEEEE, per germline. Trimming took 0 bases from V and 5 from J, leaving 3 bases between them. The CDR3 spans 12 residues. CDR3 coding DNA: TGTGCCAGCAGCTTGGACGATCAGCCCCAGCATTTT. It is translated as CASSLDDQPQHF.

The table lists this clonotype with many counts. This chain uses TRBV12-3 or TRBV12-4 with TRBJ2-3; 9 nucleotides agree with TRBD1. V lost 8 bases, J lost 1 base, and 7 bases stayed unmatched. The CDR3 is 15 residues long. The CDR3 region is CASRETGGGTDTQYF. CDR3 coding DNA: TGTGCCAGCCGAGAAACAGGGGGCGGCACAGATACGCAGTATTTT.

The J gene is TRBJ2-1, the V gene TRBV7-6; a weak D match, TRBD2 (5 bases). This CDR3 spans 13 amino acids. V gave up 6 bases and J gave up 6 bases, with 12 bases separating them. CDR1 and CDR2 (germline): SGHVS, FNYEAQ. CDR3: CASRLPGTNEQFF. CDR3 nucleotide sequence: TGTGCCAGCAGGTTGCCGGGAACCAATGAGCAGTTCTTC.